These 28 T cell receptor beta chains share one sample of origin, sequenced in a study of molecular identifiers for immune sequencing clone quantification. Using its own MiXCR run on the PCR reads, TCRdb lists one record per CDR3 protein. The top ten hold approximately 0.76% of the sample, which has a few hundred thousand distinct CDR3 sequences, approximately 25% seen once. The source material was naive CD8+ T cells from blood, with Jurkat cell RNA spiked in. Subset described: FACS-sorted CD8+CD4-CCR7+CD45RA+ naive T cells. The receptors here all came from a human donor in good health. Some libraries in this study had Jurkat cell RNA spiked in.

This clonotype turned up a few times. The gene calls are TRBV29-1 and TRBJ2-5, with D perhaps TRBD1 (6 bases). CDR3 size: 15 residues. V lost 5 bases to trimming and J lost 5 bases, with 21 bases between them. CDR1 SQVTM and CDR2 ANQGSEA come from the germline V gene. DNA for the CDR3: TGCAGCGTTCTCCCTCGGACAGCCGGAGCGGAGACCCAGTACTTC. Residues: CSVLPRTAGAETQYF.

This chain uses TRBV11-3 with TRBJ1-1; 10 positions match TRBD1. The CDR3 is made up of 13 amino acids. Trimming took 5 bases from V and 6 from J; bases not matched to a gene: 3. From germline, CDR1 is SGHNT and CDR2 YENEEA. The CDR3 sequence is CASSNGQGAEAFF. CDR3 sequence (DNA): TGTGCCAGCAGCAACGGACAGGGGGCTGAAGCTTTCTTT.

This clonotype turned up a few times. CDR3 residues: CASSRWARNTGELFF. CDR3 nucleotides: TGTGCCAGCAGCCGATGGGCGAGGAACACCGGGGAGCTGTTTTTT. The chain links TRBV21-1 to TRBJ2-2; the D segment call TRBD1 is taken from the table without a DNA check. TRBV21-1 is marked as a pseudogene. This CDR3 region has 15 residues.

This clonotype was detected only a few times. V and J are TRBV4-1 and TRBJ1-4, with D tentatively TRBD1 (6 bases). The CDR3 covers 18 residues. Trimming took 4 bases from V and 0 from J, leaving 18 bases between them. The V gene's germline CDR1 is MGHRA and CDR2 YSYEKL. The CDR3 DNA reads TGCGCCAGCAGCCCCGGGCCGAGGGGGTTAGCAACTAATGAAAAACTGTTTTTT. Translation: CASSPGPRGLATNEKLFF.

On this clonotype: Sequence at one end of the junction differs from germline and may be a read error. The rearrangement uses TRBV7-9 and TRBJ2-7; no definite D call. Germline CDR1 and CDR2: SEHNR and FQNEAQ (reference sequence). This CDR3 is 14 amino acids long. In DNA, the CDR3 is TGTGCCAGCACCCGTGAGGCCGGCCCCTACGAGCAGTCCTTC. Amino acids: CASTREAGPYEQSF.

Details on this clonotype: A read error may be the cause here, since a much bigger clone is one base away. The genes are TRBV12-3 or TRBV12-4 and TRBJ2-7; 7 bases fit TRBD2. The V gene end was trimmed by 6 bases and the J gene end by 9 bases; junction bases not matched to a gene: 14. The CDR3 length is 14 residues. The CDR3 nucleotides are TGTGCCAGCAGCTCCTCCAGGACTAGAGAGATGCAGTACTTC. Amino acids: CASSSSRTREMQYF.

The chain recombines TRBV12-3 or TRBV12-4 with TRBJ2-3, with D unresolved. With 1 base removed from V and 14 bases from J, the gap between germline ends came to 10 bases. This CDR3 is built from 11 residues. This CDR3 is CASSLGRWGYF. For the CDR3, the DNA is TGTGCCAGCAGTTTAGGCCGATGGGGGTATTTT.

This clonotype was recorded many times. This chain joins TRBV18 and TRBJ2-7; D is possibly TRBD1 (5 bases). Germline V gene lookup returns CDR1 KGHSH and CDR2 LQKENI. The V and J ends lost 1 base and 3 bases respectively, with 13 bases between them. The CDR3 totals 15 residues. The CDR3, as DNA: TGTGCCAGCTCACCACGTCAGGGCGAGGACTACGAGCAGTACTTC. Its translation is CASSPRQGEDYEQYF.

This clonotype came up many times. This chain uses TRBV5-1 with TRBJ1-1; weak D call: TRBD1 (5 bases). Germline CDR1 and CDR2: SGHRS and YFSETQ. V lost 0 bases and J lost 4, with 10 bases in between. The CDR3 contains 14 residues. CDR3 sequence reads: CASSLGQGFTEAFF. The DNA for the CDR3 is TGCGCCAGCAGCTTGGGCCAGGGATTCACTGAAGCTTTCTTT.

The gene calls are TRBV9 and TRBJ2-7; 10 nucleotides agree with TRBD1. Germline CDR1 and CDR2: SGDLS and YYNGEE. The CDR3 totals 17 residues. Germline trimming cut 0 bases from V and 3 bases from J; bases unmatched to any gene: 9. The CDR3 region is CASSVGEGDRGFYEQYF. CDR3 nucleotides: TGTGCCAGCAGCGTAGGGGAAGGGGACAGGGGATTCTACGAGCAGTACTTC.

This chain uses TRBV27 with TRBJ1-2, with D perhaps TRBD1 (5 bases). Germline V gene sequence: CDR1 MNHEY, CDR2 SMNVEV (reference sequence). Trimming cost V 0 bases and J 4 bases, with 12 bases left between them. CDR3 length: 15 amino acids. Here the CDR3 DNA reads TGTGCCAGCAGTTTATCGGCAGGGTATGGCTATGGCTACACCTTC. As protein: CASSLSAGYGYGYTF.

The rearrangement joins TRBV4-3 to TRBJ2-7, with 7 positions matching TRBD1. The CDR3 is made up of 13 amino acids. In germline, CDR1 is LGHNA, CDR2 YSLEER. The ends lost 1 base at V and 8 bases at J; junction bases unmatched: 5. The CDR3 nucleotides read TGCGCCAGCAGCCAAGCAACAGGGGACAAGCAGTACTTC. Its translation: CASSQATGDKQYF.

A word on this clonotype: A junction end diverges from the germline sequence, so it may reflect a read error. The rearrangement links TRBV10-3 to TRBJ2-7; D might be TRBD2 (5 bases). This CDR3 spans 13 amino acids. In germline, CDR1 is ENHRY, CDR2 SYGVKD. The CDR3 sequence is CAISEADSYGQYF. The DNA for the CDR3 is TGTGCCATCAGTGAGGCGGACTCCTACGGGCAGTACTTC.

The sample holds many counts of this clonotype. The rearrangement joins TRBV7-8 to TRBJ2-6; D is unresolved. The CDR3 has 17 residues. Germline loops: CDR1 SGHVS, CDR2 FQNEAQ. V was clipped by 5 bases and J by 1 base, with 15 bases between them. DNA of the CDR3: TGTGCCAGCAGCCGTCCGAACTTTTTTTCTGGGGCCAACGTCCTGACTTTC. Translation: CASSRPNFFSGANVLTF.

This rearrangement joins TRBV27 to TRBJ2-7, with D possibly TRBD1 on 5 matching bases. This CDR3 spans 13 amino acids. The germline CDR1 and CDR2 sequences are MNHEY and SMNVEV (reference sequence). V was clipped by 5 bases and J by 6 bases, with 14 bases between them. In DNA, the CDR3 is TGTGCCAGCAGTAGGGCAGGGTTGGGCGAGCAGTACTTC. Translation: CASSRAGLGEQYF.

Concerning this clonotype: This may be a read error: a much more frequent sequence differs by one nucleotide. V and J are TRBV7-9 and TRBJ2-3, with 8 nucleotides matching TRBD2. The CDR3 contains 15 residues. J gave up 3 bases and V 5 bases, and 7 bases lay outside the gene matches. Germline V gene sequence: CDR1 SEHNR, CDR2 FQNEAQ (reference sequence). The CDR3 reads CASSLPAGVTDTQYF. The CDR3, as DNA: TGTGCCAGCAGCCTCCCAGCGGGAGTAACAGATACGCAGTATTTT.

The chain has TRBV5-1 and TRBJ2-7; D gene ambiguous. Per the germline V gene, CDR1 is SGHRS and CDR2 is YFSETQ. The CDR3 length is 12 residues. V lost 3 bases and J 7 bases, leaving 11 bases between the germline ends. CDR3 sequence (DNA): TGCGCCAGCAGCTCTCAGACCGGAGAGCAGTACTTC. Translation: CASSSQTGEQYF.

This clonotype was seen only once. The chain uses TRBV12-3 or TRBV12-4 and TRBJ2-1; no definite D call. V lost 3 bases and J lost 16, with 13 bases in between. The CDR3 is 11 amino acids. Here the CDR3 reads CASSFGAQNFF. The CDR3 DNA reads TGTGCCAGCAGTTTTGGTGCCCAGAATTTCTTC.

For this clonotype: A much larger clonotype is one base distant, so this may be a read error. This rearrangement joins TRBV21-1 to TRBJ1-6; the table's D call, TRBD1, has no DNA check behind it. TRBV21-1 is described as a pseudogene. The CDR3 is 17 residues long. CDR3 sequence (DNA): TGTGCCAGCAGCAAAGAAAACCGGGGGCTTCCCCCTTCACCCCTCCACTTT. Encoded protein: CASSKENRGLPPSPLHF.

This clonotype was seen more than once but under ten times. V usage is TRBV15 and J usage is TRBJ2-7; either TRBD1 or TRBD2 may fit D (6 bases each). The CDR3 covers 16 residues. Trimming took 0 bases from V and 3 from J, leaving 15 bases between them. Germline CDR1 and CDR2: LNHNV and YYDKDF (reference sequence). CDR3 DNA: TGTGCCACCAGCAGAGATCGGGGGCTCTCCCACTACGAGCAGTACTTC. Its translation: CATSRDRGLSHYEQYF.

The rearrangement joins TRBV9 to TRBJ2-3; D is undetermined. The V and J ends lost 3 bases and 1 base respectively, with 12 bases between them. The CDR3 totals 15 residues. CDR1 is SGDLS and CDR2 is YYNGEE in the germline V gene. The CDR3 sequence: CASSAISGGTDTQYF. For the CDR3, the DNA is TGTGCCAGCAGCGCGATTTCCGGTGGCACAGATACGCAGTATTTT.

This clonotype came up a few times. V and J are TRBV7-9 and TRBJ2-5, with D perhaps TRBD2 (6 bases). The CDR3 runs to 14 residues. Between the trimmed V and J ends, which lost 11 bases and 2 bases, there was a span of 18 bases. The germline V gene has CDR1 SEHNR and CDR2 FQNEAQ (reference sequence). CDR3 sequence (DNA): TGTGCCTGCACTAAACCGGGACTTCAAGAGACCCAGTACTTC. Encoded protein: CACTKPGLQETQYF.

This chain links TRBV12-3 or TRBV12-4 with TRBJ2-7; unclear D gene. Trimming removed 3 bases at V and 2 bases at J, with 5 bases between. The CDR3 length is 12 residues. CDR3 coding DNA: TGTGCCAGCAGTTTTACGACCTACGAGCAGTACTTC. It yields the protein CASSFTTYEQYF.

This clonotype has only a few counts. The rearrangement links TRBV11-2 to TRBJ2-7; no clear D. V was trimmed by 1 base and J by 5 bases, leaving 12 bases between them. CDR3 length: 14 residues. Germline CDR1 and CDR2: SGHAT and FQNNGV. The CDR3 sequence: CASSLVDPPDEQYF. CDR3 DNA: TGTGCCAGCAGCTTAGTGGACCCTCCCGACGAGCAGTACTTC.

This chain joins TRBV7-9 and TRBJ2-2; no clear D. This CDR3 region has 15 residues. Trimming cost V 5 bases and J 0 bases, with 10 bases left between them. Germline CDR1 SEHNR, CDR2 FQNEAQ (reference sequence). CDR3 DNA: TGTGCCAGCAGCCATCTAGGAGCGAACACCGGGGAGCTGTTTTTT. This sequence encodes CASSHLGANTGELFF. The variable domain in full, with the rest retrieved from reference TRBV7-9 and TRBJ2-2, is DTGVSQNPRHKITKRGQNVTFRCDPISEHNRLYWYRQTLGQGPEFLTYFQNEAQLEKSRLLSDRFSAERPKGSFSTLEIQRTEQGDSAMYLCASSHLGANTGELFFGEGSRLTVL.

This clonotype was detected only once. The junction departs from the called germline gene at one end, perhaps through a read error. V is TRBV3-1 and J is TRBJ1-1, with D uncertain. Germline V lookup: CDR1 LGHDT, CDR2 YNNKEL (reference sequence). The CDR3 totals 14 residues. CDR3 sequence reads: CASSQAGGGTGAFF. Here the CDR3 DNA reads TGTGCCAGCAGCCAAGCTGGAGGCGGCACTGGAGCTTTCTTT.

The CDR3 DNA follows: TGCGCCAGCAGCCAAGCAGTTAGCGGCTCCTACGAGCAGTACTTC. Protein: CASSQAVSGSYEQYF. The rearrangement joins TRBV4-3 to TRBJ2-7; tentative D call: TRBD2 (6 bases). This CDR3 has 15 residues. Deletions cut 1 base from V and 0 bases from J, with 10 bases between. Germline-derived CDR1 and CDR2 are LGHNA and YSLEER.

The sample holds a few counts of this clonotype. The rearrangement uses TRBV7-9 and TRBJ1-2; D not resolved. Germline-derived CDR1 and CDR2 are SEHNR and FQNEAQ (reference sequence). V gave up 4 bases and J gave up 4 bases, with 16 bases separating them. The CDR3 loop spans 15 amino acids. Here the CDR3 DNA reads TGTGCCAGCAGCTGGGAAGCTGGGCTGAGCTATGGCTACACCTTC. It specifies CASSWEAGLSYGYTF.